Following are 25 T cell receptor beta chains from one sample sequenced in a study of OX40 agonist ivuxolimab in advanced cancers. TCRdb's copy holds only in-frame clones and misses some; the assay was immunoSEQ multiplex PCR. The repertoire includes more than 85,000 clones, approximately 89% of them detected once, and about 0.3% sits in the top ten. Sequencing was performed on CD4+ or CD8+ T cells sorted from blood, taken in a trial of the OX40 agonist ivuxolimab. Receptors originate from an adult with an advanced solid tumor such as melanoma, head and neck, liver or kidney cancer.

The chain carries TRBV2 and TRBJ2-3; 8 bases agree with TRBD2. CDR1 is SNHLY and CDR2 is FYNNEI in the germline V gene. The CDR3 contains 12 residues. J was trimmed by 6 bases and V by 7 bases; bases with no gene match: 3. CDR3: CASKTSGDTQYF. In DNA form, the CDR3 reads TGTGCCAGCAAAACTAGCGGTGATACGCAGTATTTT.

This chain joins TRBV5-4 and TRBJ2-5; tentatively, D is TRBD2 (7 bases). Trimming shortened V by 2 bases and J by 4 bases, and 18 bases separated the two germline ends. CDR3 length equals 16 residues. CDR1 SGHNT and CDR2 YYREEE come from the germline V gene (reference sequence). The CDR3 region has the DNA TGTGCCAGCAGCTTCGTTACGGGGGGCAGGGGAGAGACCCAGTACTTC. As protein: CASSFVTGGRGETQYF.

This chain joins TRBV7-8 and TRBJ1-2; 7 bases match TRBD1. This CDR3 comprises 15 residues. From germline, CDR1 is SGHVS and CDR2 FQNEAQ. J was trimmed by 4 bases and V by 5 bases; bases with no gene match: 10. The CDR3 DNA sequence: TGTGCCAGCAGCCACGGAACTCCAGGGGGCTATGGCTACACCTTC. Translating it yields CASSHGTPGGYGYTF.

The chain is built from TRBV15 and TRBJ2-7; D possibly corresponds to TRBD2 (6 bases). The CDR3 spans 15 residues. V was trimmed by 0 bases and J by 2 bases, leaving 11 bases between them. Germline V gives CDR1 LNHNV, CDR2 YYDKDF (reference sequence). CDR3 sequence (DNA): TGTGCCACCAGCAGAGATCGACGGACTACCTACGAGCAGTACTTC. Translated, it gives CATSRDRRTTYEQYF.

V usage is TRBV5-6 and J usage is TRBJ2-3; the match to TRBD1 covers 7 bases. This CDR3 region has 16 residues. From germline, CDR1 is SGHDT and CDR2 YYEEEE. The junction had 6 bases not matched to a gene; V was cut back by 0 bases and J by 2 bases. DNA of the CDR3: TGTGCCAGCAGCTTGGAGGGACAGTGGAACACAGATACGCAGTATTTT. Its protein is CASSLEGQWNTDTQYF.

V is TRBV19 and J is TRBJ1-1; 7 positions match TRBD1. V lost 7 bases to trimming and J lost 5 bases; unmatched junction nucleotides: 4. Germline-derived CDR1 and CDR2 are LNHDA and SQIVND (reference sequence). This CDR3 has 12 residues. Here the CDR3 reads CASTPGGTEAFF. The DNA of the CDR3 is TGTGCCAGTACCCCAGGGGGGACTGAAGCTTTCTTT.

V is TRBV18 and J is TRBJ2-2; 7 bases match TRBD2. This CDR3 has 18 amino acids. The trim removed 2 bases at V and 1 base at J, leaving 10 bases unmatched. Germline loops: CDR1 KGHSH, CDR2 LQKENI. CDR3 DNA: TGTGCCAGCTCACCAGAGGACCGGGACTACATGAACACCGGGGAGCTGTTTTTT. Protein sequence: CASSPEDRDYMNTGELFF.

The chain's CDR3 is CASSSSGSYYEQYF. CDR3 nucleotide sequence: TGTGCCAGCAGCTCGAGCGGAAGCTACTACGAGCAGTACTTC. The rearrangement uses TRBV11-1 and TRBJ2-7, with D tentatively TRBD2 (5 bases). Germline V CDR1 and CDR2: SGHAT, FQDESV (reference sequence). V was shortened by 4 bases and J by 3 bases, with 13 bases between the two germline ends. This CDR3 contains 14 residues.

V and J are TRBV11-1 and TRBJ1-1; D call uncertain. The length of the CDR3 is 14 residues. V gave up 4 bases and J gave up 3 bases, with 12 bases separating them. Per germline, CDR1 SGHAT and CDR2 FQDESV (reference sequence). CDR3 protein: CASSSRRVDTEAFF. The CDR3 DNA is TGTGCCAGCAGCTCCCGGCGGGTAGACACTGAAGCTTTCTTT.

This chain links TRBV4-1 with TRBJ2-3; 7 bases agree with TRBD1. V was pared by 1 base and J by 3 bases, with 7 bases of the junction left unmatched. Germline V gene data show CDR1 as MGHRA and CDR2 as YSYEKL. The CDR3 has 16 residues. The CDR3 nucleotides read TGCGCCAGCAGCCAAGGTCCGGACAGGAGGACAGATACGCAGTATTTT. Its translation is CASSQGPDRRTDTQYF.

Written as DNA, the CDR3 is TGTGCCAGCTCACCACTCTCTCTGGGGACTGGAAACACCATATATTTT. Amino acid sequence: CASSPLSLGTGNTIYF. The chain is built from TRBV18 and TRBJ1-3; D unresolved. The germline V gene has CDR1 KGHSH and CDR2 LQKENI. This CDR3 is built from 16 residues. Trimming removed 1 base from V and 2 bases from J, with 12 bases in between.

The genes are TRBV9 and TRBJ1-5; no definite D call. The germline gives CDR1 SGDLS, CDR2 YYNGEE. The length of the CDR3 is 14 residues. Trimming took 3 bases from V and 2 from J, leaving 9 bases between them. The CDR3 sequence is CASSADFGNQPQHF. CDR3 DNA: TGTGCCAGCAGCGCAGACTTTGGCAATCAGCCCCAGCATTTT.

The chain has TRBV30 and TRBJ1-1; the D is unclear. Germline CDR1 is GTSNPN and CDR2 is SVGIG (reference sequence). The ends were cut back, 0 bases at V and 10 bases at J, with 12 bases in the middle. There are 12 residues in the CDR3. The CDR3 loop is CAWSVRREVAFF. The CDR3 bases are TGTGCCTGGAGTGTCCGTAGGGAGGTAGCTTTCTTT. The whole variable domain, remainder taken from reference TRBV30 and TRBJ1-1, is SQTIHQWPATLVQPVGSPLSLECTVEGTSNPNLYWYRQAAGRGLQLLFYSVGIGQISSEVPQNLSASRPQDRQFILSSKKLLLSDSGFYLCAWSVRREVAFFGQGTRLTVV.

The rearrangement links TRBV9 to TRBJ1-6, with 11 bases matching TRBD1. This CDR3 contains 14 residues. CDR1 and CDR2 (germline): SGDLS, YYNGEE. After removal of 5 bases from V and 9 bases from J, the junction contained 4 bases not matched to a gene. The CDR3 bases are TGTGCCAGCAGGACCGGGACAGGGGGTTCACCCCTCCACTTT. Its translation is CASRTGTGGSPLHF. The full variable domain, completed using reference TRBV9 and TRBJ1-6, is DSGVTQTPKHLITATGQRVTLRCSPRSGDLSVYWYQQSLDQGLQFLIQYYNGEERAKGNILERFSAQQFPDLHSELNLSSLELGDSALYFCASRTGTGGSPLHFGNGTRLTVT.

The chain joins TRBV28 to TRBJ2-5; D is ambiguous. The ends were cut back, 7 bases at V and 6 bases at J, with 9 bases in the middle. Per germline, CDR1 MDHEN and CDR2 SYDVKM. The length of the CDR3 is 11 residues. The CDR3 DNA reads TGTGCCAGCACAAATGGGAAGACCCAGTACTTC. Protein sequence: CASTNGKTQYF.

V usage is TRBV27 and J usage is TRBJ1-6; D unresolved. The CDR3 has 14 amino acids. Germline lookup yields CDR1 MNHEY and CDR2 SMNVEV (reference sequence). Trimming stripped 7 bases from V and 8 bases from J, with 15 bases between. Here the CDR3 DNA reads TGTGCCAGCAAAATGTCGGCTAGGGATTCACCCCTCCACTTT. Translating it yields CASKMSARDSPLHF.

This clone has just one count. The chain uses TRBV5-1 and TRBJ2-4, with no clear D. CDR3 length: 14 amino acids. Germline V gives CDR1 SGHRS, CDR2 YFSETQ. V lost 0 bases, J lost 7 bases, and 11 bases lay in between. CDR3 sequence: CASSLDVLGNIQYF. DNA of the CDR3: TGCGCCAGCAGCTTGGACGTGTTAGGTAACATTCAGTACTTC.

The chain uses TRBV19 and TRBJ2-3; D gene unclear. The germline CDR1 and CDR2 sequences are LNHDA and SQIVND (reference sequence). V lost 0 bases to trimming and J lost 2 bases, with 18 bases between them. The CDR3 has 18 amino acids. The CDR3, as DNA: TGTGCCAGTAGTATAGACGCGACATTTGATCACATCACAGATACGCAGTATTTT. Protein: CASSIDATFDHITDTQYF.

The V gene is TRBV30, the J gene TRBJ1-3, with no clear D. CDR3 length equals 13 residues. V lost 0 bases and J lost 8, with 11 bases in between. CDR1 is GTSNPN and CDR2 is SVGIG in the germline V gene (reference sequence). CDR3 loop: CAWSVGSQDTIYF. The CDR3 DNA sequence: TGTGCCTGGAGTGTAGGCAGTCAGGACACCATATATTTT.

V and J are TRBV9 and TRBJ2-7, with D maybe TRBD1 (5 bases). Trimming took off 4 bases at V and 5 bases at J, with 13 bases between the two ends. The CDR3 extends over 13 amino acids. Germline V CDR1 and CDR2: SGDLS, YYNGEE. DNA for the CDR3: TGTGCCAGCAGCAGAGGACATTTCAACGAGCAGTACTTC. Translating it yields CASSRGHFNEQYF.

This chain joins TRBV9 and TRBJ2-3; tentatively, D is TRBD2 (5 bases). V was clipped by 4 bases and J by 2 bases, with 17 bases between them. The CDR3 has 16 residues. Germline loops: CDR1 SGDLS, CDR2 YYNGEE. The CDR3 DNA is TGTGCCAGCAGCCCCAGACTTTCCGGGGACACAGATACGCAGTATTTT. This codes for CASSPRLSGDTDTQYF.

The chain employs TRBV30 and TRBJ1-2; D might be TRBD1 (6 bases). The V and J ends lost 3 bases and 3 bases respectively, with 11 bases between them. Germline V gene lookup returns CDR1 GTSNPN and CDR2 SVGIG (reference sequence). This CDR3 region has 13 residues. The CDR3 DNA is TGTGCCTGGAGCGGGGACAACCACTATGGCTACACCTTC. This encodes CAWSGDNHYGYTF.

The V gene is TRBV5-1, the J gene TRBJ1-1; TRBD1 matches at 7 bases. This CDR3 contains 14 residues. Germline V gene sequence: CDR1 SGHRS, CDR2 YFSETQ. V dropped 6 bases and J dropped 5; count of bases not matched to a gene: 10. In DNA, the CDR3 is TGCGCCAGCACCCGGGACAGTGAAGGGACTGAAGCTTTCTTT. This gives the protein CASTRDSEGTEAFF.

The chain joins TRBV5-5 to TRBJ1-2; 9 bases agree with TRBD1. The CDR3 has 16 residues. Trimming took 2 bases from V and 4 from J; bases not matched to a gene: 9. The germline gives CDR1 SGHKS, CDR2 YYEKEE (reference sequence). The CDR3 is CASSLNSGTGLYGYTF. The CDR3 bases are TGTGCCAGCAGCTTAAACTCCGGGACAGGGCTCTATGGCTACACCTTC.

The CDR3 DNA reads TGTGCCAGCAGCTTGGGGGGACAGGGGCTAGTAAGGGAGCAGTTCTTC. Its translation: CASSLGGQGLVREQFF. The chain uses TRBV5-4 and TRBJ2-1; 10 positions agree with TRBD1. The CDR3 length is 16 residues. CDR1 and CDR2 from the germline V gene are SGHNT and YYREEE (reference sequence). After removal of 0 bases from V and 10 bases from J, the junction contained 10 bases not matched to a gene.